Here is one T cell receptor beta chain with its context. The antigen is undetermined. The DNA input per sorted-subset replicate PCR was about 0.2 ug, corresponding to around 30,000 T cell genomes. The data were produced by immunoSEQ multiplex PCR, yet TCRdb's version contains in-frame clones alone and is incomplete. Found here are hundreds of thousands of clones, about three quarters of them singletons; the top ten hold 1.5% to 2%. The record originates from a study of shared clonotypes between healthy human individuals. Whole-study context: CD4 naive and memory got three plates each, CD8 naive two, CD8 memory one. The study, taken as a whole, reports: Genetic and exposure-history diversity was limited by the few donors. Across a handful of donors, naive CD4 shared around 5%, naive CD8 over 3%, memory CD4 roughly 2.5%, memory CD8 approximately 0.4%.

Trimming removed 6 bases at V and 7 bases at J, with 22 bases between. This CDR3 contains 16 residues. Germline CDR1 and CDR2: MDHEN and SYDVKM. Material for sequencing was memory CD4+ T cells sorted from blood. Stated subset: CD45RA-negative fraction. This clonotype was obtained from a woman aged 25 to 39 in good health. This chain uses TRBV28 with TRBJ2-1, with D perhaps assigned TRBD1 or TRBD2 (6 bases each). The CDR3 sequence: CASSSPGGNGGNEQFF. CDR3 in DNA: TGTGCCAGCAGCAGCCCCGGGGGCAATGGTGGAAATGAGCAGTTCTTC.